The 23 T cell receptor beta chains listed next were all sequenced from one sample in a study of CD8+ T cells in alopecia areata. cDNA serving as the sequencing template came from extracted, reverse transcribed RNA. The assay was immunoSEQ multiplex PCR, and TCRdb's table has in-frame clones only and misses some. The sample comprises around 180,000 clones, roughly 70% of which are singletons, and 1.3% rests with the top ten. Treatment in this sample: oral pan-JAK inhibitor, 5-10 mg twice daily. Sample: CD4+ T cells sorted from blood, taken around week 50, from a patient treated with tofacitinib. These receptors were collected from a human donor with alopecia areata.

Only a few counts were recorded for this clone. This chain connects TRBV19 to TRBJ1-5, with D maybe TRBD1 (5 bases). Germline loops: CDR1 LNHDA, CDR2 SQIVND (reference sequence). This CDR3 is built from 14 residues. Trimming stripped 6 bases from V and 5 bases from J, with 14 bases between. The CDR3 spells CASSWDPRYQPQHF. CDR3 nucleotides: TGTGCCAGTAGCTGGGACCCCCGATATCAGCCCCAGCATTTT.

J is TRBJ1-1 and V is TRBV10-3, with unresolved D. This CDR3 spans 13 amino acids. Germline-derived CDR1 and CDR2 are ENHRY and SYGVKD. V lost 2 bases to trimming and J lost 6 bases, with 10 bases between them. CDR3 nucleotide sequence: TGTGCCATCAGTGAGGGAATATTCGCTGAAGCTTTCTTT. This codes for CAISEGIFAEAFF.

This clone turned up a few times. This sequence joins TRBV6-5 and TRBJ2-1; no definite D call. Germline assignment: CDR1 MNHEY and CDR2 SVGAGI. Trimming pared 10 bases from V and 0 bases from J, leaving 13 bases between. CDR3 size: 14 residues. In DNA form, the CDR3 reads TGTGCCATCTCCTACCGCAGCTCCTACAATGAGCAGTTCTTC. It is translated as CAISYRSSYNEQFF.

The DNA of the CDR3 is TGCGCCAGCAGCTTGGAAGGGCGGAGGGAAGAGACCCAGTACTTC. It codes for CASSLEGRREETQYF. The chain is built from TRBV5-1 and TRBJ2-5; D is possibly TRBD2 (6 bases). V was trimmed by 0 bases and J by 3 bases, leaving 12 bases between them. The CDR3 is 15 amino acids. Germline assignment: CDR1 SGHRS and CDR2 YFSETQ.

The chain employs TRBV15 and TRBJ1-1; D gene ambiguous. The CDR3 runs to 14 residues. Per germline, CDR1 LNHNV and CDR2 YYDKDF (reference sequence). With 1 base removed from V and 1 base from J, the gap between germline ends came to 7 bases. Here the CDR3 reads CATSRAGGNTEAFF. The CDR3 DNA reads TGTGCCACCAGCAGAGCCGGTGGGAACACTGAAGCTTTCTTT.

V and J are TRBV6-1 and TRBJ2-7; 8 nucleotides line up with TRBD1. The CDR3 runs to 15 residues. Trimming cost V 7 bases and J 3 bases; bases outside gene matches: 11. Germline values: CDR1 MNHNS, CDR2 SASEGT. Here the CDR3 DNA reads TGTGCCAGCATCATAGGACAGGGAGGATTCTACGAGCAGTACTTC. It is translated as CASIIGQGGFYEQYF.

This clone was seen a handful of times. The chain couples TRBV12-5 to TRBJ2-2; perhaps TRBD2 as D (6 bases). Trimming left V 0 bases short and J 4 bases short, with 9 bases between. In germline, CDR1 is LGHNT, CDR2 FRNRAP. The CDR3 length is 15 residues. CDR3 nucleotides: TGTGCTAGTGGTTTGGTACAGACTAGCACCGGGGAGCTGTTTTTT. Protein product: CASGLVQTSTGELFF.

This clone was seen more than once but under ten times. In DNA form, the CDR3 reads TGCAGCGTTAGGTCACCCAACTATGGCTACACCTTC. Translated: CSVRSPNYGYTF. The J gene is TRBJ1-2, the V gene TRBV29-1, with no clear D. Germline V CDR1 and CDR2: SQVTM, ANQGSEA. V was clipped by 5 bases and J by 2 bases, with 9 bases between them. The CDR3 spans 12 residues.

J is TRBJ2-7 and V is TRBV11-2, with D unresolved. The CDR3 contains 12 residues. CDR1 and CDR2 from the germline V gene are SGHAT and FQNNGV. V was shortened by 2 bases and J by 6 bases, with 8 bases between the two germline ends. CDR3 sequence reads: CASSLHGSEQYF. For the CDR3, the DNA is TGTGCCAGCAGCTTACACGGATCCGAGCAGTACTTC.

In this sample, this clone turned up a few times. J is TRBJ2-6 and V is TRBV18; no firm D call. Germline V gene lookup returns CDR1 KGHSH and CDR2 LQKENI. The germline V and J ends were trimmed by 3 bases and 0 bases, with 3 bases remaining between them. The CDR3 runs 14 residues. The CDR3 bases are TGTGCCAGCTCACCCCCCTCTGGGGCCAACGTCCTGACTTTC. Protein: CASSPPSGANVLTF.

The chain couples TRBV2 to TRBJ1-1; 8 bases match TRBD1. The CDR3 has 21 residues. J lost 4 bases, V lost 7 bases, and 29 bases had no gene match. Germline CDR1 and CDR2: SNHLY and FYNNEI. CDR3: CASKVEGLNFDRGNVVTEAFF. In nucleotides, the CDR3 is TGTGCCAGCAAGGTGGAAGGATTAAATTTTGACAGGGGAAATGTAGTCACTGAAGCTTTCTTT.

CDR3 sequence reads: CASSRAPESYNEQFF. DNA for the CDR3: TGTGCCAGCAGCCGGGCCCCCGAGTCTTACAATGAGCAGTTCTTC. The chain carries TRBV5-4 and TRBJ2-1; D unclear. Germline-derived CDR1 and CDR2 are SGHNT and YYREEE (reference sequence). Trimming took off 4 bases at V and 4 bases at J, with 15 bases between the two ends. The CDR3 loop spans 15 amino acids.

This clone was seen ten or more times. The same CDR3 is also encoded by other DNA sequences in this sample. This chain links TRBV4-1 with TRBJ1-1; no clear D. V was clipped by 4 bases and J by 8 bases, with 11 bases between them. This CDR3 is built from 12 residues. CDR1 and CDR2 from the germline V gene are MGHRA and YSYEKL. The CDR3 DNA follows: TGCGCCAGCAGCCGTACAGCTGGGGAAGCTTTCTTT. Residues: CASSRTAGEAFF.

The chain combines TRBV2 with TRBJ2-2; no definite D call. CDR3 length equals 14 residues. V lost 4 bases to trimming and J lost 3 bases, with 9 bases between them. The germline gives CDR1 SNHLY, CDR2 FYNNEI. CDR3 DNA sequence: TGTGCCAGCAGTGTGTACCGAGACACCGGGGAGCTGTTTTTT. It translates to CASSVYRDTGELFF. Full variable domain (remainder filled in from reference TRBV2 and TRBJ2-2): EPEVTQTPSHQVTQMGQEVILRCVPISNHLYFYWYRQILGQKVEFLVSFYNNEISEKSEIFDDQFSVERPDGSNFTLKIRSTKLEDSAMYFCASSVYRDTGELFFGEGSRLTVL.

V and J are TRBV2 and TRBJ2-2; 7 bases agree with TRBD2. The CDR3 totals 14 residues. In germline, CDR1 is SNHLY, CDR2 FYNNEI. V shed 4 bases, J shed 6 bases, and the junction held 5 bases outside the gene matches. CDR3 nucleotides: TGTGCCAGCAGTGCGTTCACTAGCGCCGGGGAGCTGTTTTTT. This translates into CASSAFTSAGELFF. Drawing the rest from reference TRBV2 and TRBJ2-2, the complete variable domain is EPEVTQTPSHQVTQMGQEVILRCVPISNHLYFYWYRQILGQKVEFLVSFYNNEISEKSEIFDDQFSVERPDGSNFTLKIRSTKLEDSAMYFCASSAFTSAGELFFGEGSRLTVL.

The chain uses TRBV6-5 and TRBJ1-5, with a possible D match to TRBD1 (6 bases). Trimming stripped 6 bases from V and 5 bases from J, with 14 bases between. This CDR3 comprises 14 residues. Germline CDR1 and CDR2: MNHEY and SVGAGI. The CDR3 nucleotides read TGTGCCAGCAGCCCGCGGCGGACAGATCAGCCCCAGCATTTT. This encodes CASSPRRTDQPQHF.

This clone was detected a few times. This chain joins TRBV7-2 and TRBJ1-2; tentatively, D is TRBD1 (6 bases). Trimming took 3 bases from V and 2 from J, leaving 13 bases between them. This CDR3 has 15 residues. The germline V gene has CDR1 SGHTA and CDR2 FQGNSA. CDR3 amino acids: CASSFSRGNNYGYTF. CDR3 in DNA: TGTGCCAGCAGCTTCTCAAGGGGGAACAACTATGGCTACACCTTC.

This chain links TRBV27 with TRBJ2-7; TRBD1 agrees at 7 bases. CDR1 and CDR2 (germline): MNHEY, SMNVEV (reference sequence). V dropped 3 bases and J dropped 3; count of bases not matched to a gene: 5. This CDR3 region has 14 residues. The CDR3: CASSFDRADYEQYF. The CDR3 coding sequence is TGTGCCAGCAGTTTTGACAGGGCCGACTACGAGCAGTACTTC.

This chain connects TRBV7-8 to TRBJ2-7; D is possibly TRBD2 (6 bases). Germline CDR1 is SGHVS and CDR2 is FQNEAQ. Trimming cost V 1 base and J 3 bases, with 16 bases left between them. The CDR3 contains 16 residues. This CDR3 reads CASSLDFGGGSYEQYF. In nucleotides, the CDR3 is TGTGCCAGCAGCTTAGACTTTGGGGGAGGAAGCTACGAGCAGTACTTC.

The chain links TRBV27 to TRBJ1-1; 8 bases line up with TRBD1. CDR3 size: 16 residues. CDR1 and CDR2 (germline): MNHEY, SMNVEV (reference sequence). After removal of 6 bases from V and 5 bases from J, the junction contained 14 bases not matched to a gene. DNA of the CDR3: TGTGCCAGCAGCAGGCAAAGACAGGGGATGGGAACTGAAGCTTTCTTT. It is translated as CASSRQRQGMGTEAFF.

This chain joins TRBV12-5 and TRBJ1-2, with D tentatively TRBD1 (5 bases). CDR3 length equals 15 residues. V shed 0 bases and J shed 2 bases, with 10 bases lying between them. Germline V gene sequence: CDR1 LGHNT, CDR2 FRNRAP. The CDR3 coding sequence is TGTGCTAGTGGTTTGGTCCCGGGACGCAACTATGGCTACACCTTC. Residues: CASGLVPGRNYGYTF. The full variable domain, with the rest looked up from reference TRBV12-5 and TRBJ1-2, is DARVTQTPRHKVTEMGQEVTMRCQPILGHNTVFWYRQTMMQGLELLAYFRNRAPLDDSGMPKDRFSAEMPDATLATLKIQPSEPRDSAVYFCASGLVPGRNYGYTFGSGTRLTVV.

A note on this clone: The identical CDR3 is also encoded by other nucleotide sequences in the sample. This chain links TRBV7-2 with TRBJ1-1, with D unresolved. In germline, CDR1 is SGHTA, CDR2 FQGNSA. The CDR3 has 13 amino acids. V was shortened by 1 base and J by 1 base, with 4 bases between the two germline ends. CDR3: CASSLGENTEAFF. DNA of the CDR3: TGTGCCAGCAGCTTAGGTGAGAACACTGAAGCTTTCTTT.

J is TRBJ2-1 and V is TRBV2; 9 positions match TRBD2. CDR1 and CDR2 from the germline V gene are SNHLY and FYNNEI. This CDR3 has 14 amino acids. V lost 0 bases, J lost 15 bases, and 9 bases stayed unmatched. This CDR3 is CASSEASSGAPGFF. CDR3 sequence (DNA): TGTGCCAGCAGTGAAGCCTCTAGCGGGGCCCCTGGGTTCTTC.